The rows below give T cell receptor beta chains drawn from one sample of a study of CD8 T cells in ankylosing spondylitis. TCRdb analysed the 5' RACE reads with MiXCR anew, one entry per CDR3 protein. The sample shows over 600,000 distinct CDR3 sequences, under 20% of them seen only once. The sequencing sample was made of blood, either unsorted or a sorted T cell fraction (not recorded which). The receptors were gathered from a male donor with ankylosing spondylitis. Both conserved end residues are part of each CDR3. The order of the fields is D gene, CDR3 length, V gene, clone size, J gene, CDR3 DNA, CDR3 protein. The D gene is left open where the match is weak. Clone size is not always given. Where it is, it says once, few, many or a class for expanded clones.

>.|13|TRBV5-1|.|TRBJ2-5
TGCGCCAGCAAATTTGGGGACCAAGAGACCCAGTACTTC
CASKFGDQETQYF
>.|17|TRBV20-1|few|TRBJ1-4
TGCAGTGCCACGCCGCGGGATCACCCAATAAAGGATGAAAAACTGTTTTTT
CSATPRDHPIKDEKLFF
>.|15|TRBV12-3/TRBV12-4|.|TRBJ1-5
TGTGCCAGCAGTTTAGGCGGCGGACAAAATCAGCCCCAGCATTTT
CASSLGGGQNQPQHF
>.|14|TRBV20-1|few|TRBJ2-1
TGCAGTGCTCGCCCCAGCGTGTCATACAATGAGCAGTTCTTC
CSARPSVSYNEQFF
>TRBD1|14|TRBV2|.|TRBJ1-1
TGTGCCAGTTGCTCCGGGACAGGGTACACTGAAGCTTTCTTT
CASCSGTGYTEAFF
>.|15|TRBV27|.|TRBJ1-2
TGTGCCAGCAGTTTACTACTAGGGGATGACTATGGCTACACCTTC
CASSLLLGDDYGYTF
>.|14|TRBV12-3/TRBV12-4|.|TRBJ1-4
TGTGCCAGCAGGACCGGGACGGATAATGAAAAACTGTTTTTT
CASRTGTDNEKLFF
>.|14|TRBV5-6|few|TRBJ2-3
TGTGCCAGCAACACAGGGCGTAGCACAGATACGCAGTATTTT
CASNTGRSTDTQYF
>TRBD2|14|TRBV20-1|few|TRBJ2-1
TGCAGTGCCGAGCGGGAGGATCGGTACAATGAGCAGTTCTTC
CSAEREDRYNEQFF
>TRBD2|18|TRBV12-3/TRBV12-4|few|TRBJ2-1
TGTGCCAGCAGTTTAATGCTAGCGGGAGAGAGCTCCTACAATGAGCAGTTCTTC
CASSLMLAGESSYNEQFF
>TRBD2|18|TRBV2|few|TRBJ2-2
TGTGCCAGCGACGGGTGGCTAGCGGGGGGGATAAACACCGGGGAGCTGTTTTTT
CASDGWLAGGINTGELFF
>.|14|TRBV4-2|few|TRBJ1-4
TGTGCCAGCAGCCGCGATTGGGTTGGTGGAAAACTGTTTTTT
CASSRDWVGGKLFF
>.|18|TRBV20-1|few|TRBJ1-3
TGCAGTGTCCGAGTCCCACACAGGGTCCAAGAATCCGGAAACACCATATATTTT
CSVRVPHRVQESGNTIYF
>.|12|TRBV12-3/TRBV12-4|.|TRBJ2-1
TGTGCCAGCACCCCGATTTTGGGCGAGCAGTTCTTC
CASTPILGEQFF
>TRBD1|15|TRBV7-9|many|TRBJ2-1
TGTGCCAGCAGCTTGGTACAGGGGTACTACAATGAGCAGTTCTTC
CASSLVQGYYNEQFF
>.|16|TRBV18|.|TRBJ2-7
TGTGCCAGCTCACCGGTCGCTTGGCTACTTATCTACGAGCAGTACTTC
CASSPVAWLLIYEQYF
>TRBD2|16|TRBV29-1|.|TRBJ2-1
TGCAGCGTTAGAGCGGGGGGATTTGGGTCCTACAATGAGCAGTTCTTC
CSVRAGGFGSYNEQFF
>TRBD1|18|TRBV11-1|.|TRBJ2-2
TGTGCCAGCAGCTCTCAGGACAGGGGGCTTCGAGGCACCGGGGAGCTGTTTTTT
CASSSQDRGLRGTGELFF
>.|13|TRBV29-1|few|TRBJ1-6
TGCAGCGTTCAACAGGGCGCTTTGTCACCCCTCCACTTT
CSVQQGALSPLHF
>.|14|TRBV27|.|TRBJ1-2
TGTGCCAGCAGTTTATTATCCGGGGGCTATGGCTACACCTTC
CASSLLSGGYGYTF
>.|14|TRBV28|.|TRBJ2-4
TGTGCCAGCAGCCTCGACATTGACAAAAACATTCAGTACTTC
CASSLDIDKNIQYF
>TRBD1|15|TRBV3-1|.|TRBJ1-5
TGTGCCAGCAGCCAAGGAGGACAGGGCAATCAGCCCCAGCATTTT
CASSQGGQGNQPQHF
>.|14|TRBV3-1|few|TRBJ2-5
TGTGCCAGCAGCCATGGGGCTCTTCAAGAGACCCAGTACTTC
CASSHGALQETQYF
>.|15|TRBV12-3/TRBV12-4|many|TRBJ1-1
TGTGCCAGCAGTTTTGGGGCAGGGGTAATCACTGAAGCTTTCTTT
CASSFGAGVITEAFF
>TRBD1|15|TRBV27|few|TRBJ2-7
TGTGCCAGCAGTTCCCGGGACAGGGGCCCCTACGAGCAGTACTTC
CASSSRDRGPYEQYF
>TRBD2|16|TRBV5-1|once|TRBJ2-1
TGCGCCAGCAGCCCACAAACTAGCGTGACATACAATGAGCAGTTCTTC
CASSPQTSVTYNEQFF
>TRBD2|17|TRBV20-1|few|TRBJ2-5
TGCAGTGCTGACGGGACTAGCGGGAGGGCCGGGCAAGAGACCCAGTACTTC
CSADGTSGRAGQETQYF
>.|14|TRBV5-6|.|TRBJ1-5
TGTGCCAGCAGCTACGGACCGGGGCAGCAGCCCCAGCATTTT
CASSYGPGQQPQHF
>TRBD1|15|TRBV20-1|.|TRBJ2-7
TGCAGTGCTATCCCGACAGGGAAGGTCGAATACGAGCAGTACTTC
CSAIPTGKVEYEQYF
>TRBD1|15|TRBV18|few|TRBJ1-2
TGTGCCAGCTCAACCGGGACAGATGCGGGCTATGGCTACACCTTC
CASSTGTDAGYGYTF
>.|16|TRBV15|.|TRBJ2-3
TGTGCCACCAGCAGAGATGTGGGCGGGAGCACAGATACGCAGTATTTT
CATSRDVGGSTDTQYF
>.|16|TRBV19|.|TRBJ2-3
TGTGCCAGTAGTACACTCCGGGACAAAGGAGCAGATACGCAGTATTTT
CASSTLRDKGADTQYF
>.|14|TRBV12-3/TRBV12-4|few|TRBJ2-6
TGTGCCAGCAGTATACAGGGAGGAGCCAACGTCCTGACTTTC
CASSIQGGANVLTF
>TRBD1|16|TRBV15|few|TRBJ2-1
TGTGCCACCAGCAAAACCGGGACAGGGTTTGGCAATGAGCAGTTCTTC
CATSKTGTGFGNEQFF
>.|13|TRBV5-1|.|TRBJ2-5
TGCGCCAGCAGCCGGGACGTGGGGGAGACCCAGTACTTC
CASSRDVGETQYF
>TRBD1|17|TRBV4-1|.|TRBJ2-1
TGCGCCAGCAGCCAAGAAGGGAAGGACAGGGGGTATGATGAGCAGTTCTTC
CASSQEGKDRGYDEQFF
>.|14|TRBV28|.|TRBJ1-5
TGTGCCAGCAGTCAACAGGGTTCCCCCCAGCCCCAGCATTTT
CASSQQGSPQPQHF
>.|14|TRBV12-3/TRBV12-4|few|TRBJ2-7
TGTGCCAGCAGTTTACGCGGGGACCCCTACGAGCAGTACTTC
CASSLRGDPYEQYF
>.|16|TRBV18|few|TRBJ2-4
TGTGCCAGCTCACCGGGAAGCCCGGGAGTCAAAAACATTCAGTACTTC
CASSPGSPGVKNIQYF
>.|13|TRBV15|.|TRBJ1-2
TGTGCCACCTTCGGCCCTCCTTTCTATGGCTACACCTTC
CATFGPPFYGYTF